The clone carrying this T cell receptor beta chain was detected only a few times. The antigen remains undetermined. These data originate in a study of cytomegalovirus exposure and HLA in healthy donors. The study, taken as a whole, reports: Upon later analysis, HLA-associated TCR beta chains proved more clonally expanded than other, equally common chains.

PCR was performed using 60 Vbeta and 13 Jbeta primers. The assay was immunoSEQ multiplex PCR, and TCRdb's table has in-frame clones only and misses some. The sample lists about 140,000 clones, around four fifths occurring once. The sample taken for sequencing was PBMCs. The receptor was isolated from a man under 40 in good health and CMV-seronegative.

In DNA form, the CDR3 reads TGTGCCAGCAGCCCAGAGACTAGCTCCGGTACGCAGTATTTT. It yields the protein CASSPETSSGTQYF. The rearrangement uses TRBV11-2 and TRBJ2-3; 7 bases fit TRBD2. The ends lost 5 bases at V and 8 bases at J; junction bases unmatched: 10. The CDR3 spans 14 residues. Germline values: CDR1 SGHAT, CDR2 FQNNGV. Supplemented by reference TRBV11-2 and TRBJ2-3, the full variable domain reads EAGVAQSPRYKIIEKRQSVAFWCNPISGHATLYWYQQILGQGPKLLIQFQNNGVVDDSQLPKDRFSAERLKGVDSTLKIQPAKLEDSAVYLCASSPETSSGTQYFGPGTRLTVL.